This T cell receptor beta chain was identified during a study of CD8 T cells in Susac syndrome. Roughly 0.45 to 1 ug RNA was reverse transcribed with random hexamers. Across 54 Vbeta and 13 Jbeta, TCR beta CDR3 was amplified with immunoSEQ multiplex PCR. Each CDR3 protein is one row after TCRdb ran MiXCR on the immunoSEQ multiplex PCR reads. The sample carries hundreds of thousands of distinct CDR3 sequences, approximately 89% recorded once. Germline loops: CDR1 SGHTA, CDR2 FQGNSA. With V trimmed by 2 bases and J by 3 bases, 4 bases remained unmatched. This CDR3 contains 15 residues. This rearrangement joins TRBV7-2 to TRBJ2-5; TRBD2 matches at 9 bases. The receptor was derived from a human donor with multiple sclerosis. Specimen: CD8+ T cells from PBMCs. This CDR3 reads CASSLPGLAEETQYF. The CDR3 region has the DNA TGTGCCAGCAGCTTACCGGGACTAGCCGAAGAGACCCAGTACTTC.